These 19 T cell receptor beta chains were sequenced from one sample in a study of T-cell reconstitution after alpha-beta-depleted transplantation in children. During its preparation, the TCRbeta library received unique molecular identifiers. Each CDR3 protein gets one entry after TCRdb re-called the PCR reads with MiXCR. The table lists fewer than 550,000 distinct CDR3 sequences, approximately 10% of them singletons. This specimen was PBMCs, mostly from graft donor cells, taken 180 days after TCRalphabeta/CD19-depleted stem cell transplant. The receptor source for this set is a female patient aged 2-9 years who had a stem cell transplant for aplastic anemia, so the T cells may come from the graft donor.

V and J are TRBV7-3 and TRBJ2-1; TRBD1 matches 7 bases. J lost 3 bases, V lost 3 bases, and 5 bases had no gene match. The germline V gene encodes CDR1 SGHTA and CDR2 FQGTGA. The CDR3 length is 15 residues. The CDR3 reads CASSLTRDSYNEQFF. The CDR3 DNA is TGTGCCAGCAGCTTGACCCGGGACAGCTACAATGAGCAGTTCTTC.

The chain is built from TRBV5-1 and TRBJ1-5; the D is unclear. CDR1 and CDR2 from the germline V gene are SGHRS and YFSETQ. CDR3 size: 14 residues. V lost 3 bases, J lost 3 bases, and 10 bases lay in between. The CDR3 sequence: CASSSGRFNQPQHF. In DNA form, the CDR3 reads TGCGCCAGCAGCTCTGGACGGTTCAATCAGCCCCAGCATTTT.

The rearrangement uses TRBV7-9 and TRBJ2-7; no clear D gene. V was shortened by 6 bases and J by 3 bases, with 9 bases between the two germline ends. In germline, CDR1 is SEHNR, CDR2 FQNEAQ (reference sequence). This CDR3 has 12 amino acids. CDR3 nucleotide sequence: TGTGCCAGCAGTACTAACTACTACGAGCAGTACTTC. This codes for CASSTNYYEQYF. Supplemented by reference TRBV7-9 and TRBJ2-7, the full variable domain reads DTGVSQNPRHKITKRGQNVTFRCDPISEHNRLYWYRQTLGQGPEFLTYFQNEAQLEKSRLLSDRFSAERPKGSFSTLEIQRTEQGDSAMYLCASSTNYYEQYFGPGTRLTVT.

Worth noting for this clonotype: Being one base from a much bigger clone, this may be a read error. The rearrangement uses TRBV20-1 and TRBJ2-7; D not certain. The length of the CDR3 is 16 residues. Per the germline V gene, CDR1 is DFQATT and CDR2 is SNEGSKA (reference sequence). The V and J ends lost 1 base and 4 bases respectively, with 20 bases between them. CDR3 protein: CSARVMVRWVIYEQYF. CDR3 coding DNA: TGCAGTGCTAGAGTCATGGTCAGGTGGGTAATATACGAGCAGTACTTC.

V and J are TRBV7-2 and TRBJ2-1, with a tentative D call TRBD2 (6 bases). The length of the CDR3 is 16 residues. Trimming removed 0 bases from V and 7 bases from J, with 16 bases in between. The germline V gene encodes CDR1 SGHTA and CDR2 FQGNSA. For the CDR3, the DNA is TGTGCCAGCAGCTTAGCGCCGGGAGACCCAGGGAATGAGCAGTTCTTC. It is translated as CASSLAPGDPGNEQFF.

This clonotype came up many times. The chain is built from TRBV10-3 and TRBJ2-1, with 9 bases that match TRBD2. V lost 10 bases to trimming and J lost 9 bases; unmatched junction nucleotides: 16. CDR1 is ENHRY, CDR2 SYGVKD, per germline. This CDR3 spans 15 amino acids. CDR3 loop: CATSGLVAGGIEQFF. The CDR3, as DNA: TGTGCCACCTCGGGACTTGTCGCGGGAGGGATTGAGCAGTTCTTC.

The chain combines TRBV28 with TRBJ1-6; D is uncertain. The CDR3 is 14 residues long. Germline CDR1 MDHEN, CDR2 SYDVKM. Trimming removed 7 bases from V and 6 bases from J, with 13 bases in between. The CDR3 region has the DNA TGTGCCAGCAACCCCGGACCGACTAATTCACCCCTCCACTTT. Amino acid sequence: CASNPGPTNSPLHF.

The CDR3 protein is CAGTVSTDTQYF. The CDR3 nucleotides are TGTGCCGGGACGGTCAGCACAGATACGCAGTATTTT. This chain links TRBV7-9 with TRBJ2-3; TRBD1 or TRBD2 may be the D gene (5 bases each). Germline CDR1 is SEHNR and CDR2 is FQNEAQ (reference sequence). V was trimmed by 11 bases and J by 0 bases, leaving 9 bases between them. This CDR3 region has 12 residues.

This clonotype was detected only a few times. This sequence joins TRBV29-1 and TRBJ2-1; a possible D gene is TRBD2 (6 bases). The germline CDR1 and CDR2 sequences are SQVTM and ANQGSEA. Trimming took off 2 bases at V and 7 bases at J, with 15 bases between the two ends. The CDR3 totals 14 residues. The CDR3 sequence is CSVETGAGWNEQFF. The CDR3 coding sequence is TGCAGCGTTGAAACTGGCGCGGGGTGGAATGAGCAGTTCTTC.

This clonotype was picked up a small number of times. The junction and the germline gene differ at one end; a read error may be behind it. The chain joins TRBV3-1 to TRBJ2-1, with D unresolved. Germline V gene sequence: CDR1 LGHDT, CDR2 YNNKEL (reference sequence). The length of the CDR3 is 11 residues. Written as DNA, the CDR3 is TGTGCCAGCAGCCAAGCAAAAACTACGGTCTTC. It yields the protein CASSQAKTTVF.

This clonotype was picked up a small number of times. CDR3 residues: CASSLIRGSYQETQYF. For the CDR3, the DNA is TGTGCCAGCAGTTTGATCAGGGGTTCATACCAAGAGACCCAGTACTTC. The chain couples TRBV12-3 or TRBV12-4 to TRBJ2-5; D is perhaps TRBD1 (6 bases). The CDR3 covers 16 residues. Between the trimmed V and J ends, which lost 3 bases and 0 bases, there was a span of 14 bases.

This clonotype came up a few times. The chain joins TRBV2 to TRBJ2-5, with D possibly being TRBD1 or TRBD2 (6 bases each). V shed 8 bases and J shed 6 bases, with 13 bases lying between them. Germline loops: CDR1 SNHLY, CDR2 FYNNEI. The CDR3 consists of 12 residues. The CDR3 coding sequence is TGTGCCAGCGTCGGAGGGGGAAAGACCCAGTACTTC. Translated, it gives CASVGGGKTQYF.

V usage is TRBV15 and J usage is TRBJ1-6; weak D call: TRBD1 (5 bases). CDR1 and CDR2 from the germline V gene are LNHNV and YYDKDF (reference sequence). The CDR3 has 17 amino acids. V was shortened by 0 bases and J by 4 bases, with 13 bases between the two germline ends. This CDR3 reads CATSRDQTERYNSPLHF. CDR3 nucleotides: TGTGCCACCAGCAGAGACCAGACAGAAAGATATAATTCACCCCTCCACTTT.

Turning to this clonotype: Possible read error: a much larger clone is one base away. The genes are TRBV20-1 and TRBJ1-1, with D possibly being TRBD1 (6 bases). This CDR3 spans 11 amino acids. In germline, CDR1 is DFQATT, CDR2 SNEGSKA (reference sequence). The CDR3 spells CIPQGNTESFF. In nucleotides, the CDR3 is TGCATCCCCCAGGGGAACACTGAATCTTTCTTT.

A word on this clonotype: Its ends do not fully match the called genes, so a read error is possible. The CDR3 DNA is TGTGCCAGCAGCCCGTGGACAGTCATGAAGACTGAAGCTTTCTTT. This sequence encodes CASSPWTVMKTEAFF. The V gene is TRBV7-2, the J gene TRBJ1-1, with D maybe TRBD1 (6 bases). This CDR3 has 15 amino acids. Per germline, CDR1 SGHTA and CDR2 FQGNSA.

The J gene is TRBJ2-1, the V gene TRBV28; D is possibly TRBD2 (6 bases). Between the trimmed V and J ends, which lost 8 bases and 2 bases, there was a span of 16 bases. This CDR3 spans 15 amino acids. The germline V gene has CDR1 MDHEN and CDR2 SYDVKM. CDR3 sequence reads: CASGISGLTYNEQFF. CDR3 sequence (DNA): TGTGCCAGCGGGATTAGCGGTCTTACCTACAATGAGCAGTTCTTC.

The sample holds a few counts of this clonotype. The V call is TRBV29-1, the J call TRBJ2-6; D unclear. CDR3 length: 18 amino acids. The V and J ends lost 0 bases and 4 bases respectively, with 19 bases between them. Germline V gene data show CDR1 as SQVTM and CDR2 as ANQGSEA. CDR3 sequence (DNA): TGCAGCGTTGAAGATAGGCCGTGGAGAAGGGCCGGGGCCAACGTCCTGACTTTC. Its translation: CSVEDRPWRRAGANVLTF.

This clonotype was found a few times. The V and J genes are TRBV28 and TRBJ1-2; D gene unclear. Germline CDR1 is MDHEN and CDR2 is SYDVKM. This CDR3 has 14 amino acids. The V end lost 2 bases, the J end lost 6 bases, and 13 bases lay between the germline ends. The CDR3 is CASSLVPVVNGYTF. CDR3 coding DNA: TGTGCCAGCAGTTTAGTCCCCGTCGTTAATGGCTACACCTTC.

This clonotype appeared a few times. The chain couples TRBV11-2 to TRBJ2-7, with 8 nucleotides matching TRBD1. CDR3 length equals 14 residues. V was clipped by 0 bases and J by 4 bases; unmatched bases: 2. The germline V gene encodes CDR1 SGHAT and CDR2 FQNNGV. Written as DNA, the CDR3 is TGTGCCAGCAGCTTAGAAGGGACAGGTTACGAGCAGTACGTC. Translating it yields CASSLEGTGYEQYV.